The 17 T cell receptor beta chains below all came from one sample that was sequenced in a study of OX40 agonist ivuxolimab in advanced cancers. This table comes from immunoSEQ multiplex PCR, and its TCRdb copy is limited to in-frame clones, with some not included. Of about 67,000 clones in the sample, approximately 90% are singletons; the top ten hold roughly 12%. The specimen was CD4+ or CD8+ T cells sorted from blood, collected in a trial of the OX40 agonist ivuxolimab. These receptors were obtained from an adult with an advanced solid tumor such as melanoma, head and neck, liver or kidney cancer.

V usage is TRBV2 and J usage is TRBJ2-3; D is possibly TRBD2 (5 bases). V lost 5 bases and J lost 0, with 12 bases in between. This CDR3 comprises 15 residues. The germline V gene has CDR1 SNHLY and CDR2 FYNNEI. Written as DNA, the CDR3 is TGTGCCAGCAGTCCCGGACTGGTTAGCACAGATACGCAGTATTTT. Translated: CASSPGLVSTDTQYF.

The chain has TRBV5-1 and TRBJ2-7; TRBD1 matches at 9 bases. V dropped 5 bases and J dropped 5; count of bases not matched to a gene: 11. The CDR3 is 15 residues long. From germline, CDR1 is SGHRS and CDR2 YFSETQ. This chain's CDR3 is CASRAAGTGSDEQYF. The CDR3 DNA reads TGCGCCAGCAGAGCTGCCGGGACAGGGTCTGACGAGCAGTACTTC.

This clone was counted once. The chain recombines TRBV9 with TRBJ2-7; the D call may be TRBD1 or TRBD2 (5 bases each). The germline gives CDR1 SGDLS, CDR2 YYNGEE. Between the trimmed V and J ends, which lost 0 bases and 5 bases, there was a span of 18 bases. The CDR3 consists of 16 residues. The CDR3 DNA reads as TGTGCCAGCAGCGTAGGGGGCGGGCCTACTACTGACGAGCAGTACTTC. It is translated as CASSVGGGPTTDEQYF.

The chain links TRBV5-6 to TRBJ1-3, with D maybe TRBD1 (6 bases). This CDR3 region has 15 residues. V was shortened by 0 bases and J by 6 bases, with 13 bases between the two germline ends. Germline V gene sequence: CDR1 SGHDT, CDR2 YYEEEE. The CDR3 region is CASSLGTPGANTIYF. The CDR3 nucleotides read TGTGCCAGCAGCTTGGGGACACCGGGGGCAAACACCATATATTTT.

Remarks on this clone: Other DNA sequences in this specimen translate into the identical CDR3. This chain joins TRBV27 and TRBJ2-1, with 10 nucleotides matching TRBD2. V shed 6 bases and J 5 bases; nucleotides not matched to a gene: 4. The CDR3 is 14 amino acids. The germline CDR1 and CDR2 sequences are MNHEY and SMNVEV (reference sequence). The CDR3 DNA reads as TGTGCCAGCAGCCGAGGACTAGCGGACAATGAGCAGTTCTTC. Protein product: CASSRGLADNEQFF.

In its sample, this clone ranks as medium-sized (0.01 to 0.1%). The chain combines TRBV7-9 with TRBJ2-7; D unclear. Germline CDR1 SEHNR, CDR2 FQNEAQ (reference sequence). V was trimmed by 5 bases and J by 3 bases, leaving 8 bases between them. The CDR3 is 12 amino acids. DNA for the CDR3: TGTGCCAGCAGCCACGCTGGCTACGAGCAGTACTTC. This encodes CASSHAGYEQYF.

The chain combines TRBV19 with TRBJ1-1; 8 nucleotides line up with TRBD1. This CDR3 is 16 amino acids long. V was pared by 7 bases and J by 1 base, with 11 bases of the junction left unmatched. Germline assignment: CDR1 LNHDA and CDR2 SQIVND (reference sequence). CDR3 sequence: CASNNLWTGQNTEAFF. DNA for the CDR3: TGTGCCAGTAACAACTTATGGACAGGGCAGAACACTGAAGCTTTCTTT.

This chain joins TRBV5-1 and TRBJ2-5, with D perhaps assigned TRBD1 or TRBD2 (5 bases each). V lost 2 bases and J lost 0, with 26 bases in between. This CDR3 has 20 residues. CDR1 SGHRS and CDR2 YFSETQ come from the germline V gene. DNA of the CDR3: TGCGCCAGCAGCTTCATTCTAGGGACGGACAATTTAGAGTACCAAGAGACCCAGTACTTC. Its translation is CASSFILGTDNLEYQETQYF.

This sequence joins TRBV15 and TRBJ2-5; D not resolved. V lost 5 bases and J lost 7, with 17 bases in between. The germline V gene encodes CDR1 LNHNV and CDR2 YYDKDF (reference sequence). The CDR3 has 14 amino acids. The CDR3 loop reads CATSDSAEIGTQYF. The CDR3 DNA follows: TGTGCCACCAGCGACTCAGCTGAAATAGGGACCCAGTACTTC.

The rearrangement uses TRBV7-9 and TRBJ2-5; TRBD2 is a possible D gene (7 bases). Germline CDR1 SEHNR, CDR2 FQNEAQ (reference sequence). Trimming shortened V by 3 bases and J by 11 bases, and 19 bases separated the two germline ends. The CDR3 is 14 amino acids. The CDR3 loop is CASSFYGGLREQYF. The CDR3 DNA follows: TGTGCCAGCAGCTTTTACGGGGGGCTTCGGGAGCAGTACTTC. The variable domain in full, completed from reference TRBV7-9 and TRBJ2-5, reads DTGVSQNPRHKITKRGQNVTFRCDPISEHNRLYWYRQTLGQGPEFLTYFQNEAQLEKSRLLSDRFSAERPKGSFSTLEIQRTEQGDSAMYLCASSFYGGLREQYFGPGTRLLVL.

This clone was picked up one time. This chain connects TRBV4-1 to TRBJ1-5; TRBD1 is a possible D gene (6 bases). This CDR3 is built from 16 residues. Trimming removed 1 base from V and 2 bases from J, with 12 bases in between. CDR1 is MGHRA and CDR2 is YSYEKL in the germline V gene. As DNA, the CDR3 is TGCGCCAGCAGCCAAGTATCCAGGGGCGGCAATCAGCCCCAGCATTTT. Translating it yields CASSQVSRGGNQPQHF.

In DNA form, the CDR3 reads TGCGCCAGCAGCCGAGGACAGGGTGGTAGTCTGGAGACCCAGTACTTC. Translated: CASSRGQGGSLETQYF. The chain joins TRBV4-1 to TRBJ2-5, with 8 bases matching TRBD1. Germline lookup yields CDR1 MGHRA and CDR2 YSYEKL. The CDR3 has 16 residues. V gave up 4 bases and J gave up 5 bases; unmatched junction bases: 12.

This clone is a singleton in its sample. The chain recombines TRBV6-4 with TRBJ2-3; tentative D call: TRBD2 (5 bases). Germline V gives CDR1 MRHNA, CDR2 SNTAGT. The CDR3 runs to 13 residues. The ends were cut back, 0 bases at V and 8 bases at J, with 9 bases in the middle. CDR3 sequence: CASSDSTAGTQYF. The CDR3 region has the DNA TGTGCCAGCAGTGACTCGACCGCGGGTACGCAGTATTTT.

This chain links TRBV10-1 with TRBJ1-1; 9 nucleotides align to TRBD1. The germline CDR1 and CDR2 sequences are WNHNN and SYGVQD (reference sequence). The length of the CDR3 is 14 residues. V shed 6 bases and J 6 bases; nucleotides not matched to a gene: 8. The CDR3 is CASSPGQGGAEAFF. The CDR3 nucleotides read TGCGCCAGCAGCCCGGGACAGGGAGGGGCTGAAGCTTTCTTT.

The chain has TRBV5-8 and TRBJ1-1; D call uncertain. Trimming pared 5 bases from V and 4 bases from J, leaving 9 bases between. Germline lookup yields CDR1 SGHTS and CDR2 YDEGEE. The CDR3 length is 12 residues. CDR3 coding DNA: TGTGCCAGCAGTTCGGACGTCACTGAAGCTTTCTTT. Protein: CASSSDVTEAFF.

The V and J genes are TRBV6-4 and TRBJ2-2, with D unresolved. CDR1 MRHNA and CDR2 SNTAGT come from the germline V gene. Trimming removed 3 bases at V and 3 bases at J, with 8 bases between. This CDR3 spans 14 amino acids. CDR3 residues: CASSEGHYTGELFF. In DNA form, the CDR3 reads TGTGCCAGCAGTGAAGGTCATTACACCGGGGAGCTGTTTTTT.

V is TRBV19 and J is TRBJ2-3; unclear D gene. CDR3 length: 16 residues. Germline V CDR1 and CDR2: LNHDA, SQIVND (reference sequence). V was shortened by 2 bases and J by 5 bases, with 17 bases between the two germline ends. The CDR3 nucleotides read TGTGCCAGTAGTATACTTCCCGGGCCCCATGTAGATACGCAGTATTTT. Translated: CASSILPGPHVDTQYF.